These 12 T cell receptor beta chains were sequenced from one sample in a study. TCRdb reprocessed the 5' RACE reads with MiXCR, giving one entry per CDR3 protein. This table has roughly 60,000 distinct CDR3 sequences, approximately 26% appearing once. Cells sorted as Tregs were CD4+, CD25+ and CD127-/low. Sequenced sample: tumor-infiltrating Tregs sorted from the breast tumor. The receptors were gathered from a female donor with breast cancer.

This chain connects TRBV5-4 to TRBJ2-7; D may be TRBD2 (5 bases). The CDR3 is 15 residues long. Trimming took off 3 bases at V and 3 bases at J, with 16 bases between the two ends. The germline V gene encodes CDR1 SGHNT and CDR2 YYREEE (reference sequence). Here the CDR3 reads CASSSKSGASYEQYF. The DNA for the CDR3 is TGTGCCAGCAGCTCTAAAAGCGGAGCGAGCTACGAGCAGTACTTC. Complete variable domain (other parts from reference TRBV5-4 and TRBJ2-7): ETGVTQSPTHLIKTRGQQVTLRCSSQSGHNTVSWYQQALGQGPQFIFQYYREEENGRGNFPPRFSGLQFPNYSSELNVNALELDDSALYLCASSSKSGASYEQYFGPGTRLTVT.

CDR3 sequence: CASSQAMGMRAYEQYF. The CDR3 DNA is TGCGCCAGCAGCCAAGCGATGGGTATGAGGGCCTACGAGCAGTACTTC. The rearrangement links TRBV10-2 to TRBJ2-7, with D tentatively TRBD2 (5 bases). The CDR3 has 16 residues. CDR1 and CDR2 from the germline V gene are WSHSY and SAAADI. With 6 bases removed from V and 2 bases from J, the gap between germline ends came to 20 bases.

This rearrangement joins TRBV12-3 or TRBV12-4 to TRBJ1-1, with D unclear. This CDR3 comprises 13 residues. The V end lost 5 bases, the J end lost 1 base, and 8 bases lay between the germline ends. The CDR3 loop is CASSKQRNTEAFF. In DNA form, the CDR3 reads TGTGCCAGCAGTAAACAGCGGAACACTGAAGCTTTCTTT.

This clonotype was recorded at least ten times. The V gene is TRBV28, the J gene TRBJ1-2, with 8 bases lining up with TRBD1. The CDR3 is 14 residues long. With 6 bases clipped from V and 1 base from J, the junction kept 4 bases outside the gene matches. Looked up from germline, CDR1 is MDHEN and CDR2 is SYDVKM. CDR3 in DNA: TGTGCCAGCAGCCAGGGGGCGGGTAACTATGGCTACACCTTC. Residues: CASSQGAGNYGYTF.

In its sample, this clonotype was seen a few times. V and J are TRBV5-1 and TRBJ2-7; D assignment may be TRBD1 or TRBD2 (7 bases each). CDR3 size: 14 residues. Between the trimmed V and J ends, which lost 4 bases and 0 bases, there was a span of 11 bases. CDR1 SGHRS and CDR2 YFSETQ come from the germline V gene. As DNA, the CDR3 is TGCGCCAGCAGCGCAGGGGGGGGCTCCTACGAGCAGTACTTC. This encodes CASSAGGGSYEQYF.

This clonotype showed up many times. The rearrangement joins TRBV5-1 to TRBJ2-1; 8 positions match TRBD2. There are 17 residues in the CDR3. Germline CDR1 SGHRS, CDR2 YFSETQ. The ends lost 2 bases at V and 1 base at J; junction bases unmatched: 8. The CDR3 reads CASSFASSGGSYNEQFF. In DNA form, the CDR3 reads TGCGCCAGCAGCTTCGCCTCAAGCGGGGGATCCTACAATGAGCAGTTCTTC.

As for this clonotype: The junction differs from germline at one of its ends, possibly a read error. V is TRBV5-1 and J is TRBJ2-1, with TRBD1 matching 9 bases. The CDR3 spans 15 residues. Looked up from germline, CDR1 is SGHRS and CDR2 is YFSETQ. CDR3 in amino acids: CASSLGQGAYNKQFF. The CDR3 region has the DNA TGCGCCAGCAGCCTGGGACAGGGAGCCTACAATAAGCAGTTCTTC.

V and J are TRBV10-3 and TRBJ2-7, with 7 bases aligning to TRBD1. Trimming removed 0 bases from V and 3 bases from J; junction bases left unmatched: 2. This CDR3 region has 14 residues. The germline gives CDR1 ENHRY, CDR2 SYGVKD. The CDR3 coding sequence is TGTGCCATCAGTGAGTCGTCAGGGGGCTACGAGCAGTACTTC. This codes for CAISESSGGYEQYF.

This chain uses TRBV5-1 with TRBJ2-1; TRBD2 might be the D (5 bases). CDR3 length: 14 amino acids. V lost 2 bases and J lost 3, with 9 bases in between. Per the germline V gene, CDR1 is SGHRS and CDR2 is YFSETQ. The CDR3 nucleotides are TGCGCCAGCAGCTTAGCGGCCCACTACAATGAGCAGTTCTTC. Translating gives CASSLAAHYNEQFF.

This clonotype was seen a few times. In DNA, the CDR3 is TGCAGTGCTCAAGCGGGAAGGGCGGGGGAGCTGTTTTTT. Protein: CSAQAGRAGELFF. The rearrangement links TRBV20-1 to TRBJ2-2, with TRBD2 matching 7 bases. There are 13 residues in the CDR3. Germline V gene sequence: CDR1 DFQATT, CDR2 SNEGSKA (reference sequence). The J segment lost 8 bases and the V segment lost 5 bases, leaving 8 bases of the junction unmatched.

J is TRBJ2-5 and V is TRBV5-1, with a tentative D call TRBD2 (6 bases). This CDR3 has 15 amino acids. Germline V CDR1 and CDR2: SGHRS, YFSETQ. The V gene lost 4 bases and the J gene lost 1 base, with 14 bases spanning the gap. The CDR3 region has the DNA TGCGCCAGCAGCGCTCTCCCGGGACTCCAAGAGACCCAGTACTTC. Its translation is CASSALPGLQETQYF.

Regarding this clonotype: The junction departs from germline at one end; a sequencing error may be responsible. This chain links TRBV29-1 with TRBJ1-2; tentatively, D is TRBD1 (5 bases). The CDR3 is 13 residues long. Germline V gives CDR1 SQVTM, CDR2 ANQGSEA. The CDR3 bases are TGCAGCGTTGCAGGGAAGATTGGCTATGGCTACACTTTC. Its protein is CSVAGKIGYGYTF. Together with reference TRBV29-1 and TRBJ1-2, the CDR3 gives the full variable domain: SAVISQKPSRDICQRGTSLTIQCQVDSQVTMMFWYRQQPGQSLTLIATANQGSEATYESGFVIDKFPISRPNLTFSTLTVSNMSPEDSSIYLCSVAGKIGYGYTFGSGTRLTVV.